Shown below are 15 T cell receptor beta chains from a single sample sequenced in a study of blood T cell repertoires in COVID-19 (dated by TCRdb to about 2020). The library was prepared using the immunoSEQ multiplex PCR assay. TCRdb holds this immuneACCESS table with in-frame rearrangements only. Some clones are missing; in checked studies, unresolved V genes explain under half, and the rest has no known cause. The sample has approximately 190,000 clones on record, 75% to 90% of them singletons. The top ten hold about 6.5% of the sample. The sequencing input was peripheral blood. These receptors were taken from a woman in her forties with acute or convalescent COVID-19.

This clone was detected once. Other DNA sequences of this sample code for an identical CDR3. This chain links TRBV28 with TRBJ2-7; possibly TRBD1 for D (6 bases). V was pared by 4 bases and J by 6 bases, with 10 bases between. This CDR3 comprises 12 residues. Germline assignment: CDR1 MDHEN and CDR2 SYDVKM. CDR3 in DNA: TGTGCCAGCAGTTCGCAGGGGTCCGAGCAGTACTTC. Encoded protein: CASSSQGSEQYF. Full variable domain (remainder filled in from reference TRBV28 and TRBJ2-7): DVKVTQSSRYLVKRTGEKVFLECVQDMDHENMFWYRQDPGLGLRLIYFSYDVKMKEKGDIPEGYSVSREKKERFSLILESASTNQTSMYLCASSSQGSEQYFGPGTRLTVT.

The CDR3, as DNA: TGTGCCAGCAGTTTATTGGGCGCAGGCACAGATACGCAGTATTTT. Translated: CASSLLGAGTDTQYF. The chain couples TRBV28 to TRBJ2-3, with no clear D. This CDR3 comprises 15 residues. The V and J ends lost 1 base and 1 base respectively, with 9 bases between them. CDR1 and CDR2 from the germline V gene are MDHEN and SYDVKM.

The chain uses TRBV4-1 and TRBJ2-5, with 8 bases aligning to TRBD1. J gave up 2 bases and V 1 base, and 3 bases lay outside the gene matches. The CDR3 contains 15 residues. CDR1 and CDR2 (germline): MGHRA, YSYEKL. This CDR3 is CASSQGGTGQETQYF. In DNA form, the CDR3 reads TGCGCCAGCAGCCAAGGGGGGACAGGACAAGAGACCCAGTACTTC.

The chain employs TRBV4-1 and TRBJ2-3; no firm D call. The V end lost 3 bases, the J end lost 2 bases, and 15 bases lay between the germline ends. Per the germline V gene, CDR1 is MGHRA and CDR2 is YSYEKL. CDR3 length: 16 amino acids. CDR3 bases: TGCGCCAGCAGCCAGGAGATTGACCCCGACACAGATACGCAGTATTTT. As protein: CASSQEIDPDTDTQYF.

The CDR3 DNA sequence: TGCGCCGGCGGACAGTCGCCAGATACGCAGTATTTT. Translating it yields CAGGQSPDTQYF. The V gene is TRBV10-2, the J gene TRBJ2-3; maybe TRBD1 (6 bases). V gave up 11 bases and J gave up 4 bases, with 13 bases separating them. The CDR3 loop spans 12 amino acids. Germline V gene data show CDR1 as WSHSY and CDR2 as SAAADI.

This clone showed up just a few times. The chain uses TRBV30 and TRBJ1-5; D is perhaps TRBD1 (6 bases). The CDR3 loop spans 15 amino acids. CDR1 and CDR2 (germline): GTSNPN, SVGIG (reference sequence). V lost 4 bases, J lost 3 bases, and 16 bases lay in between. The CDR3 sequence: CAWNTQGGNNQPQHF. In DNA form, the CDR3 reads TGTGCCTGGAATACACAGGGTGGCAACAATCAGCCCCAGCATTTT.

For the CDR3, the DNA is TGTGCCAGCAGTCTTCAGGGGGTGAATCAGCCCCAGCATTTT. Its translation: CASSLQGVNQPQHF. The chain is built from TRBV2 and TRBJ1-5, with 7 positions matching TRBD1. CDR1 and CDR2 (germline): SNHLY, FYNNEI. This CDR3 contains 14 residues. Trimming took 5 bases from V and 4 from J; bases not matched to a gene: 5.

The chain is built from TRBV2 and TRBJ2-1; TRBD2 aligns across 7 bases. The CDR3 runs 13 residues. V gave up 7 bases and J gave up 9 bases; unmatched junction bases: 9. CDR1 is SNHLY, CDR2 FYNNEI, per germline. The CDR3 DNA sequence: TGTGCCAGCACGCGGGAGTGGGTGAGTGAGCAGTTCTTC. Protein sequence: CASTREWVSEQFF.

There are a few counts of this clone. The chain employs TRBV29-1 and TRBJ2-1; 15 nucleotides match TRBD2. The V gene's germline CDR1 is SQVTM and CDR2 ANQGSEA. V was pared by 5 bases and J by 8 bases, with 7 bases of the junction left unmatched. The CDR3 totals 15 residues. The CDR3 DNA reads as TGCAGCGTTAAACCTGGGACTAGCGGGAGGTATGAGCAGTTCTTC. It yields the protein CSVKPGTSGRYEQFF.

In DNA form, the CDR3 reads TGTGCCAGCAGCAAAAGGGGTCTTAGGAGCGGGGTGGGCAATGAGCAGTTCTTC. It yields the protein CASSKRGLRSGVGNEQFF. The V gene is TRBV21-1, the J gene TRBJ2-1; TRBD2 reflects the table's D call only, with no check against the DNA. TRBV21-1 counts as a pseudogene. The CDR3 spans 18 residues.

The DNA of the CDR3 is TGTGCTAGTGGTTTGTTCCCTGGACAGGGTTGGGCGGATACGCAGTATTTT. It translates to CASGLFPGQGWADTQYF. This chain connects TRBV12-5 to TRBJ2-3, with 8 bases that match TRBD1. Trimming cost V 2 bases and J 6 bases; bases outside gene matches: 13. CDR3 length: 17 amino acids. Germline CDR1 reads LGHNT; CDR2 reads FRNRAP.

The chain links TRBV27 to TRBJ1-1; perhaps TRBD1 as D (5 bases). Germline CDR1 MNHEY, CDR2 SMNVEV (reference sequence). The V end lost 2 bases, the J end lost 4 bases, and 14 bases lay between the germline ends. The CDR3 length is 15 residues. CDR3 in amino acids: CASSLRGVPSTEAFF. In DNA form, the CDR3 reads TGTGCCAGCAGTTTACGGGGGGTACCCAGCACTGAAGCTTTCTTT.

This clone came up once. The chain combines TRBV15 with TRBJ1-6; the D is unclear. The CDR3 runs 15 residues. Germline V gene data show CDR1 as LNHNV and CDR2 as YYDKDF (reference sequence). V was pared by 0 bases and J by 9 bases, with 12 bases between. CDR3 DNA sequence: TGTGCCACCAGCAGAGAGTCGTCACATCCTTCACCCCTCCACTTT. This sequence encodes CATSRESSHPSPLHF.

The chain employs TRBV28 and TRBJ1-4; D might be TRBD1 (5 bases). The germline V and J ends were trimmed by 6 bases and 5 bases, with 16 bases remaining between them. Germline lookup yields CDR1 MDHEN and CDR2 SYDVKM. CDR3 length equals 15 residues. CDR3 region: CASRLGAVLNEKLFF. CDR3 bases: TGTGCCAGCAGGTTAGGGGCAGTCTTGAATGAAAAACTGTTTTTT.

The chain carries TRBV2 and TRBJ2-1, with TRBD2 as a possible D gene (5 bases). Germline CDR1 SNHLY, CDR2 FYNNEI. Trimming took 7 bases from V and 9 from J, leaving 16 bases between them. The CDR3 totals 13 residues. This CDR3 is CASKVIREREQFF. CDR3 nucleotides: TGTGCCAGCAAGGTAATACGGGAACGTGAGCAGTTCTTC.